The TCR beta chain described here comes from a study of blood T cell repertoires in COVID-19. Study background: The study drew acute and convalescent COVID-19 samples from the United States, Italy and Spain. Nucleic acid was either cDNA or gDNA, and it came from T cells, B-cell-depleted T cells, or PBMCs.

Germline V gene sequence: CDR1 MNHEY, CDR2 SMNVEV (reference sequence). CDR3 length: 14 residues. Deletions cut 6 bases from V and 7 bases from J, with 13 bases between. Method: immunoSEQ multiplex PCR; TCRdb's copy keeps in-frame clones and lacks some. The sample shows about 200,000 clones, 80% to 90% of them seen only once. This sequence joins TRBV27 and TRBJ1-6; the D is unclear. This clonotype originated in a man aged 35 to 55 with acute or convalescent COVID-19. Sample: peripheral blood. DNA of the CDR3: TGTGCCAGCAGGCCGGGTTCTGGGAATTCACCCCTCCACTTT. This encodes CASRPGSGNSPLHF.